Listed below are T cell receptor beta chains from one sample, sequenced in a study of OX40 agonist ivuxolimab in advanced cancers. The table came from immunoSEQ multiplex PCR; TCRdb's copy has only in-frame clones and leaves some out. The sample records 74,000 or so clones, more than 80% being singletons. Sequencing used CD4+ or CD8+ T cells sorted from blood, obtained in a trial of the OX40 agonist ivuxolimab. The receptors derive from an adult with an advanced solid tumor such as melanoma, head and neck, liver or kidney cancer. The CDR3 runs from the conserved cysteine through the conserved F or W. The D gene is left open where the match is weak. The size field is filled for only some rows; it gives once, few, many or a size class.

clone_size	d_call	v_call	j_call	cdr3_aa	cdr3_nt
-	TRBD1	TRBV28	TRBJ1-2	CASSPEGQGFYGYTF	TGTGCCAGCAGTCCCGAGGGACAGGGGTTCTATGGCTACACCTTC
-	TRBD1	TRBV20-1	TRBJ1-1	CSARGTGGAFF	TGCAGTGCTAGGGGGACAGGGGGAGCTTTCTTT
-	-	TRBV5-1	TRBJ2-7	CASSLFGGKFGYEQYF	TGCGCCAGCAGCTTGTTCGGGGGAAAATTCGGTTACGAGCAGTACTTC
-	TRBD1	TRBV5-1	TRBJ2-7	CASNPSGQGYEQYF	TGCGCCAGCAATCCCTCGGGACAGGGGTACGAGCAGTACTTC
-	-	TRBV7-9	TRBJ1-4	CASSLSRTNEKLFF	TGTGCCAGCAGCCTCAGCCGTACTAATGAAAAACTGTTTTTT
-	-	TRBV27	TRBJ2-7	CASSPGSHGQVYSYEQYF	TGTGCCAGCAGCCCCGGGAGTCATGGACAGGTTTACTCCTACGAGCAGTACTTC
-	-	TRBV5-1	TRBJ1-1	CASSSTFRTVGDWAEAFF	TGCGCCAGCAGCTCTACCTTTCGGACGGTGGGGGATTGGGCTGAAGCTTTCTTT
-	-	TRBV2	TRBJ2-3	CASTEVDTQYF	TGTGCCAGCACCGAGGTAGATACGCAGTATTTT
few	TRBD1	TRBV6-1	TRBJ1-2	CASSDTGTGYGYTF	TGTGCCAGCAGTGATACCGGGACAGGCTATGGCTACACCTTC
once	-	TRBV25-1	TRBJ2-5	CASSDPGQWEETQYF	TGTGCCAGCAGTGATCCCGGACAATGGGAAGAGACCCAGTACTTC
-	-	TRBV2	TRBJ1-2	CASINRVLYGYTF	TGTGCCAGCATTAACAGGGTACTGTATGGCTACACCTTC
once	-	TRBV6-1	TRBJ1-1	CASSRAGDTEAFF	TGTGCCAGCAGTAGGGCGGGGGACACTGAAGCTTTCTTT
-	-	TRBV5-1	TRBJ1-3	CASSPGPAAGNTIYF	TGCGCCAGCAGCCCCGGGCCGGCCGCTGGAAACACCATATATTTT
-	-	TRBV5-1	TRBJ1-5	CASSLEGSNQPQHF	TGCGCCAGCAGCTTGGAGGGGAGCAATCAGCCCCAGCATTTT
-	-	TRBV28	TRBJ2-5	CASRVYQETQYF	TGTGCCAGCAGGGTATACCAAGAGACCCAGTACTTC
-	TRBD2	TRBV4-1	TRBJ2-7	CASSQDRRLAGDEQYF	TGCGCCAGCAGCCAAGATCGTAGGCTAGCGGGAGACGAGCAGTACTTC
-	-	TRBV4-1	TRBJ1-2	CASSQVGGYGYTF	TGCGCCAGCAGCCAAGTCGGGGGCTATGGCTACACCTTC
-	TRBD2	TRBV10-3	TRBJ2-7	CAISDSGGAKSYEQYF	TGTGCCATCTCGGATAGCGGGGGGGCGAAGTCCTACGAGCAGTACTTC
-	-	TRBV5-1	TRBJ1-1	CASSLRERDTEAFF	TGCGCCAGCAGCTTGAGGGAAAGGGACACTGAAGCTTTCTTT
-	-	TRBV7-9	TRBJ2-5	CASSLETQYF	TGTGCCAGCAGCTTAGAGACCCAGTACTTC
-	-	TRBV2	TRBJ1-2	CASSTGQSGPYGYTF	TGTGCCAGCAGTACTGGACAGAGCGGACCCTATGGCTACACCTTC
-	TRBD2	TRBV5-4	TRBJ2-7	CASSGTSGRSSYEQYF	TGTGCCAGCAGTGGGACTAGCGGGAGGAGCTCCTACGAGCAGTACTTC
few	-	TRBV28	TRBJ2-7	CASNEGSIYEQYF	TGTGCCAGCAACGAGGGGAGTATATACGAGCAGTACTTC
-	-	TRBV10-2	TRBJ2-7	CASSESSYEQYF	TGCGCCAGCAGTGAGTCTTCCTACGAGCAGTACTTC
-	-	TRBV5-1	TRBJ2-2	CASRRDGLTGELFF	TGCGCCAGCAGACGGGACGGACTCACCGGGGAGCTGTTTTTT
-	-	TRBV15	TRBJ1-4	CATSRGTTNEKLFF	TGTGCCACCAGCAGAGGGACAACTAATGAAAAACTGTTTTTT
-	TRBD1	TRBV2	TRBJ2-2	CASSRDRVSGELFF	TGTGCCAGCAGTAGGGACAGGGTCTCCGGGGAGCTGTTTTTT
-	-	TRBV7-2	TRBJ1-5	CASSLGSGPGPQHF	TGTGCCAGCAGCTTAGGTAGCGGTCCAGGGCCCCAGCATTTT
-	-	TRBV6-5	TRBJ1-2	CASTEGGTHANGYTF	TGTGCCAGCACCGAAGGGGGGACGCACGCAAACGGCTACACCTTC
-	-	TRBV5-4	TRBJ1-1	CASSLGGHVTEAFF	TGTGCCAGCAGCTTGGGAGGACACGTCACTGAAGCTTTCTTT
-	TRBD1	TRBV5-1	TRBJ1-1	CASSGGQTNTEAFF	TGCGCCAGCAGCGGGGGACAGACGAACACTGAAGCTTTCTTT
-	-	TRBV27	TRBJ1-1	CASSLLTGEAFF	TGTGCCAGCAGTTTATTGACGGGGGAAGCTTTCTTT
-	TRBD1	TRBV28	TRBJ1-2	CASSLYGTGDGYTF	TGTGCCAGCAGTTTATATGGGACAGGGGATGGCTACACCTTC
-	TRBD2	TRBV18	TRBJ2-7	CASSPSGRGDYEQYF	TGTGCCAGCTCACCTAGCGGGAGGGGGGACTACGAGCAGTACTTC
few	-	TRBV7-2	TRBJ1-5	CASSLGGAGNQPQHF	TGTGCCAGCAGCTTAGGGGGGGCGGGCAATCAGCCCCAGCATTTT
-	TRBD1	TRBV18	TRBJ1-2	CASSPRMQGARSYGYTF	TGTGCCAGCTCACCAAGGATGCAGGGGGCGCGGAGCTATGGCTACACCTTC
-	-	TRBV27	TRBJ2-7	CASSLGQSYEQYF	TGTGCCAGCAGTTTAGGGCAGTCCTACGAGCAGTACTTC
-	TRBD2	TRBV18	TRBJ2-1	CASSPPIAGGNEQFF	TGTGCCAGCTCACCACCCATAGCGGGAGGAAATGAGCAGTTCTTC
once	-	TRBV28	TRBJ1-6	CASSFLQGRISPLHF	TGTGCCAGCAGCTTTTTACAGGGACGAATTTCACCCCTCCACTTT
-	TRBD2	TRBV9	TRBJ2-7	CASSVGTSGHYEQYF	TGTGCCAGCAGCGTCGGGACTAGCGGACACTACGAGCAGTACTTC
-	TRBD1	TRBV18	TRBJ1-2	CASSPGQGAYGYTF	TGTGCCAGCTCACCAGGGCAGGGGGCCTATGGCTACACCTTC
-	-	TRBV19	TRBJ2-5	CASSISATGTEETQYF	TGTGCCAGTAGTATATCGGCGACGGGCACGGAAGAGACCCAGTACTTC
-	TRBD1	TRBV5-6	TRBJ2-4	CASSFRTGPFLAKNIQYF	TGTGCCAGCAGCTTCAGGACAGGGCCCTTCTTAGCCAAAAACATTCAGTACTTC
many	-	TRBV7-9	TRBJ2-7	CASSLGLRTDRWAYEQYF	TGTGCCAGCAGCTTAGGTCTACGGACGGACCGGTGGGCCTACGAGCAGTACTTC
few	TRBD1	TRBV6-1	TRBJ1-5	CASSLTGGGNQPQHF	TGTGCCAGCAGCCTAACAGGGGGTGGCAATCAGCCCCAGCATTTT
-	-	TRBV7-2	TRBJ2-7	CASSLYREGEQYF	TGTGCCAGCAGCTTATACAGGGAGGGCGAGCAGTACTTC
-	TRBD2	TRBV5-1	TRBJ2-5	CASSLARGAGGTQYF	TGCGCCAGCAGCTTGGCGCGGGGGGCCGGCGGGACCCAGTACTTC
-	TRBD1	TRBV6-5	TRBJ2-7	CASRPTGGSLREQYF	TGTGCCAGCAGGCCGACAGGGGGATCCCTTCGCGAGCAGTACTTC